One sample yielded the 4 T cell receptor beta chains listed below, sequenced in a study of blood T cell repertoires in COVID-19. Repertoires were generated with immunoSEQ multiplex PCR, while TCRdb's copy carries only in-frame clones and drops some. Altogether roughly 260,000 clones are present, about 89% being singletons, with the ten largest covering 2% to 3%. Material for sequencing was peripheral blood. These receptors all come from a woman in her forties or fifties with acute or convalescent COVID-19.

This clone was counted only a few times. This chain uses TRBV27 with TRBJ1-1; possibly TRBD1 for D (6 bases). Trimming pared 6 bases from V and 1 base from J, leaving 12 bases between. This CDR3 has 14 residues. Germline values: CDR1 MNHEY, CDR2 SMNVEV (reference sequence). This chain's CDR3 is CASRADRRNTEAFF. The CDR3 bases are TGTGCCAGCAGAGCAGACAGGCGGAACACTGAAGCTTTCTTT.

With regard to this clone: Distinct nucleotide sequences in the sample also encode this CDR3. This chain uses TRBV5-1 with TRBJ1-1; D not resolved. Trimming removed 0 bases from V and 2 bases from J, with 8 bases in between. The CDR3 runs to 14 residues. Germline V lookup: CDR1 SGHRS, CDR2 YFSETQ. The CDR3 loop reads CASSLGTGNTEAFF. The CDR3 region has the DNA TGCGCCAGCAGCTTGGGGACGGGAAACACTGAAGCTTTCTTT.

This clone was observed a single time. V and J are TRBV7-9 and TRBJ2-1; weak D call: TRBD1 (7 bases). Trimming left V 5 bases short and J 9 bases short, with 14 bases between. The CDR3 sequence is 13 residues long. CDR1 is SEHNR, CDR2 FQNEAQ, per germline (reference sequence). CDR3 sequence: CASSKGGDSEQFF. The CDR3 DNA reads TGTGCCAGCAGCAAAGGAGGGGACAGTGAGCAGTTCTTC.

The rearrangement joins TRBV4-1 to TRBJ2-5; 11 nucleotides line up with TRBD2. The germline gives CDR1 MGHRA, CDR2 YSYEKL. V shed 3 bases, J shed 4 bases, and the junction held 7 bases outside the gene matches. The CDR3 consists of 16 residues. The CDR3 DNA sequence: TGCGCCAGCAGCCAGTATAGCGGGAGGGGGGGAGAGACCCAGTACTTC. Residues: CASSQYSGRGGETQYF.